This TCR beta chain appears in the sequencing data of a study of response to subunit inactivated influenza vaccine. TCRdb analysed the RT-PCR reads with MiXCR anew, one entry per CDR3 protein. The profile shows around 600,000 distinct CDR3 sequences, about 11% of them singletons. Germline CDR1 reads SNHLY; CDR2 reads FYNNEI. The CDR3 is 11 amino acids. With regard to this clonotype: Given a much more abundant clone one base away, this may be a read error.

This sample also appeared in a second study, on T cells expressing NK-cell markers. That source adds: What made the TCR beta cDNA was 5'RACE template switching with UMIs. According to the study, TCR beta repertoires originated from sorted CD3+CD56+NKG2C+, CD3+CD56+NKG2C- and CD3+CD56-NKG2C+ T cells. Seven of the eight sequenced donors were HCMV-seropositive; one was seronegative. Researchers report these clonotypes also headed the CD3+CD56-NKG2C+ fraction in four donors. Whether expanded NKG2C+ T cell clones recognized HCMV stayed uncertain.

The chain combines TRBV2 with TRBJ2-3; tentative D call: TRBD2 (5 bases). Sequences were derived from PBMCs from blood, sampled on the day of vaccination. The sequence was obtained from a man aged 50 to 59 who received an inactivated influenza vaccine. The CDR3, as DNA: TGTGGCAGCGGAAACACAGATACGCAGTATTTT. Translation: CGSGNTDTQYF.